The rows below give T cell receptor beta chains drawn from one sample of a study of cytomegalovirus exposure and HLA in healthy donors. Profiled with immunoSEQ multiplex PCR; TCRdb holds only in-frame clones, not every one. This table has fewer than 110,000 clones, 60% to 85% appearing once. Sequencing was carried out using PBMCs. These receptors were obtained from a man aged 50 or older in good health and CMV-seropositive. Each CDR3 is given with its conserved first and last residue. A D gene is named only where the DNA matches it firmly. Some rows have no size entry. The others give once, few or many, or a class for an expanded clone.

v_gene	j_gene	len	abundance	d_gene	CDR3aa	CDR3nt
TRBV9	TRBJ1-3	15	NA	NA	CASSVRQAAGNTIYF	TGTGCCAGCAGCGTCAGACAGGCCGCTGGAAACACCATATATTTT
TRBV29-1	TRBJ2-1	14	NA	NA	CSVEDHTSYNEQFF	TGCAGCGTTGAAGATCACACGTCTTACAATGAGCAGTTCTTC
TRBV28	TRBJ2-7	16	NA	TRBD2	CASSLHLAALSYEQYF	TGTGCCAGCAGTTTACATCTAGCGGCCCTCTCCTACGAGCAGTACTTC
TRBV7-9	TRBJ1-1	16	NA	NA	CASSSSGTGMNTEAFF	TGTGCCAGCAGCTCCTCAGGTACCGGGATGAACACTGAAGCTTTCTTT
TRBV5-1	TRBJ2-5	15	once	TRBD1	CASSSGTGYQETQYF	TGCGCCAGCAGCTCCGGGACAGGGTATCAAGAGACCCAGTACTTC
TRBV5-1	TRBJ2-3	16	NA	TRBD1	CASSLEAGGGEDTQYF	TGCGCCAGCAGCTTGGAGGCAGGGGGCGGCGAAGATACGCAGTATTTT
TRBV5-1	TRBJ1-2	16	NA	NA	CASSLAAMGQRYGYTF	TGCGCCAGCAGCTTGGCTGCTATGGGGCAGCGCTATGGCTACACCTTC
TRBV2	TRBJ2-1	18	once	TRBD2	CASSEWFPAGGFGNEQFF	TGTGCCAGCAGTGAATGGTTCCCAGCGGGAGGATTTGGGAATGAGCAGTTCTTC
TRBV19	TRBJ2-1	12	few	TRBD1	CASHGQGDEQFF	TGTGCCAGCCACGGACAGGGCGATGAGCAGTTCTTC
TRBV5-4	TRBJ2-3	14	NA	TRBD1	CASSLSQGADTQYF	TGTGCCAGCAGCTTGTCACAGGGGGCAGATACGCAGTATTTT
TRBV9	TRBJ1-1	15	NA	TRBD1	CASSATHRGNTEAFF	TGTGCCAGCAGCGCGACCCACAGGGGAAACACTGAAGCTTTCTTT
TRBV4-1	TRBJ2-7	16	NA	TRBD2	CASSQPISGRAHEQYF	TGCGCCAGCAGCCAGCCAATTAGCGGGAGGGCTCACGAGCAGTACTTC
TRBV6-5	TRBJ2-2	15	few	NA	CASSPRLANTGELFF	TGTGCCAGCAGTCCCCGACTAGCGAACACCGGGGAGCTGTTTTTT
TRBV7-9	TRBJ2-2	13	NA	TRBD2	CASSVGGTGELFF	TGTGCCAGCAGCGTGGGGGGGACCGGGGAGCTGTTTTTT
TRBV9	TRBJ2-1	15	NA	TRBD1	CASSPRTGLNGEQFF	TGTGCCAGCAGCCCCCGGACAGGGCTTAACGGTGAGCAGTTCTTC
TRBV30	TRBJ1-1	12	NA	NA	CASRGGRTEAFF	TGTGCCTCTAGGGGAGGAAGGACTGAAGCTTTCTTT
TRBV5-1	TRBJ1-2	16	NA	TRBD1	CASSPLDEGAVSGYTF	TGCGCCAGCAGCCCGCTGGATGAGGGGGCGGTTAGTGGCTACACCTTC
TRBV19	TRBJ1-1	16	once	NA	CASSTWAPGGNTEAFF	TGTGCCAGTAGTACGTGGGCCCCGGGAGGGAACACTGAAGCTTTCTTT
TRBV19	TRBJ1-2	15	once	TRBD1	CASTYGTGGDYGYTF	TGTGCCAGTACCTACGGGACAGGGGGCGACTATGGCTACACCTTC
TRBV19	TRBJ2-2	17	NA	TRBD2	CASSIPLLAANTGELFF	TGTGCCAGTAGTATTCCTTTACTAGCGGCAAACACCGGGGAGCTGTTTTTT
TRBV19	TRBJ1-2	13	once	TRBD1	CASGGTGRYGYTF	TGTGCCAGTGGAGGGACAGGAAGGTATGGCTACACCTTC
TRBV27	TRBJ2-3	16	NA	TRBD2	CASSPYSGVSTDTQYF	TGTGCCAGCAGTCCCTATAGCGGGGTCAGCACAGATACGCAGTATTTT
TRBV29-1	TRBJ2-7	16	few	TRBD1	CSVAGTGAIFSYEQYF	TGCAGCGTTGCTGGGACAGGGGCCATATTCTCCTACGAGCAGTACTTC
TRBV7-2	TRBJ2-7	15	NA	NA	CASSDRGSISYEQYF	TGTGCCAGCAGCGACCGAGGTAGCATCTCCTACGAGCAGTACTTC
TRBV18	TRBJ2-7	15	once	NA	CASSPLTGALDEQYF	TGTGCCAGCTCACCACTAACAGGTGCTCTCGACGAGCAGTACTTC
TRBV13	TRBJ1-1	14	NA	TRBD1	CASSLGGGNPLAFF	TGTGCCAGCAGCTTAGGAGGGGGCAATCCATTAGCTTTCTTT
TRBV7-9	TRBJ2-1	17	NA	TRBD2	CASSTHGTSGSMSEQFF	TGTGCCAGCAGCACCCATGGAACTAGCGGGAGCATGAGTGAGCAGTTCTTC
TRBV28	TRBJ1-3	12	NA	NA	CASSIKGDTIYF	TGTGCCAGCAGTATAAAAGGGGACACCATATATTTT
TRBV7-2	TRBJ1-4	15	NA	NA	CASSLRGQHNEKLFF	TGTGCCAGCAGCTTGCGTGGACAGCATAATGAAAAACTGTTTTTT
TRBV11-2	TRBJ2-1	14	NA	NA	CASSFPTAYNEQFF	TGTGCCAGCAGCTTCCCCACGGCCTACAATGAGCAGTTCTTC
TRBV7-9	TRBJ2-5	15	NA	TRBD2	CASSLFASGQETQYF	TGTGCCAGCAGCTTATTCGCTAGCGGCCAAGAGACCCAGTACTTC
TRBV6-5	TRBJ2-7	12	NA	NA	CASSSGAYEQYF	TGTGCCAGCAGCTCCGGGGCCTACGAGCAGTACTTC
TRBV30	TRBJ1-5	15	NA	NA	CAWSPGSQNNQPQHF	TGTGCCTGGAGTCCTGGATCACAGAACAATCAGCCCCAGCATTTT
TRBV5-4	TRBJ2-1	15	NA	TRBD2	CASSAGLAAYNEQFF	TGTGCCAGCAGCGCGGGTCTAGCGGCCTACAATGAGCAGTTCTTC
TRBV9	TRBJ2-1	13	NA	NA	CASSVVSTNEQFF	TGTGCCAGCAGCGTAGTTTCCACTAATGAGCAGTTCTTC
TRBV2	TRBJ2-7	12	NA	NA	CASTARVGEQYF	TGTGCCAGCACCGCACGAGTCGGCGAGCAGTACTTC
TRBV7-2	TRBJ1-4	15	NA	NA	CASSLGQARGEKLFF	TGTGCCAGCAGCTTAGGGCAGGCCAGGGGTGAAAAACTGTTTTTT
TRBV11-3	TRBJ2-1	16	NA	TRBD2	CASSPTSGGSYNEQLF	TGTGCCAGCAGCCCGACTAGCGGGGGATCCTACAATGAGCAGCTCTTC
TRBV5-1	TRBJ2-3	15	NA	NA	CASSSPVGRGDTQYF	TGCGCCAGCAGCTCCCCTGTAGGGCGGGGAGATACGCAGTATTTT
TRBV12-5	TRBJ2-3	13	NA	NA	CASGEGSTDTQYF	TGTGCTAGTGGGGAGGGAAGCACAGATACGCAGTATTTT
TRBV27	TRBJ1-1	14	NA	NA	CASSLWPWGPEAFF	TGTGCCAGCAGTTTATGGCCGTGGGGGCCTGAAGCTTTCTTT